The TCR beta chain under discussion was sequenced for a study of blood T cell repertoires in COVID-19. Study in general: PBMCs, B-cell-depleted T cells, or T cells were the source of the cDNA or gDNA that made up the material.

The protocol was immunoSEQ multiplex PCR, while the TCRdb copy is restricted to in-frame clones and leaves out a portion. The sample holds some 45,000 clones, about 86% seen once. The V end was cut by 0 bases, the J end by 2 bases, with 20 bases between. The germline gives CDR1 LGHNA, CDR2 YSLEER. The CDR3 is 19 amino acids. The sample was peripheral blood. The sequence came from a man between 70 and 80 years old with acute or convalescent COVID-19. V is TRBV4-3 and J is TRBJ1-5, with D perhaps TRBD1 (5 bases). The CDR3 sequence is CASSQDVVGAQNGNQPQHF. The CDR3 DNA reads TGCGCCAGCAGCCAAGATGTTGTTGGGGCCCAAAACGGCAATCAGCCCCAGCATTTT.